This T cell receptor beta chain was captured by sequencing in a study of shared clonotypes between healthy human individuals (dated by TCRdb to 2020 to 2022). In terms of the full investigation: The cohort included three men and a couple of women between 18 and 49 years of age. Per donor, three plates each were used for CD4 naive and CD4 memory, two for CD8 naive, and one for CD8 memory. Blood TCR repertoires of about five healthy adults were deeply sequenced to estimate repertoire size and the extent of clonotype sharing between individuals. To increase sequencing depth and limit assay-specific biases, different laboratories used diverse techniques to prepare libraries and sequence TCR repertoires. Each donor's leukapheresis produced roughly between roughly 0.85 and 10 billion PBMCs.

The CDR3 contains 15 residues, cysteine and phenylalanine counted. Of all the DNA, just the CDR3 is kept, 45 bases in frame from base 1. Per the germline V gene, SGHTA is the CDR1 and FQGNSA is the CDR2. V sheds 1 base and J sheds 3 bases, leaving 11 bases between their ends. Study-level results and caveats: Only blood was sampled, and tissue TCR repertoires likely differ from those in blood. Sharing across a few donors was observed for around 5% of naive CD4, 3.5% of naive CD8, about 2.3% of memory CD4, and over 0.3% of memory CD8 clonotypes. Naive subsets generally had larger estimated clonotype richness than memory subsets did. Higher generation probabilities were observed for clonotypes shared by all four sorted-subset donors than for non-shared clonotypes. Pairwise subsampling indicated that sequencing depth was expected to affect the degree of clonotype sharing among donors. Rarefaction of sorted-subset datasets indicated incomplete sequencing despite the large sequencing depth. The genetic and exposure-history diversity represented was limited by the small number of donors.

Using the deep immunoSEQ assay, TCR CDR3 regions were amplified from genomic DNA by multiplex PCR. Extracted genomic DNA from each cell subset was spread evenly across all wells of several immunoSEQ 96-well plates, with each plate serving as a replicate. Each replicate PCR for sorted subsets received 200 ng genomic DNA, equal to tens of thousands of T cell genomes. Purified libraries were measured with a Qubit 3.0 fluorometer, size-checked on a Bioanalyzer 2100, and measured again with the KAPA Library Quantification kit. Every immunoSEQ 96-well plate was sequenced on a separate single-read 150-cycle Illumina NextSeq 550 flow cell. The original pipeline was this. The immunoSEQ output contained only junctional sequences without quality scores, so filtering could not match that applied to full-length reads. Sequences were annotated with PyIR, a Python wrapper for IgBLAST v1.9, using IMGT germline references to assign V/J genes and CDR3. Reads with weak V/J assignments (E-value above 1e-6), missing CDR3, stop codons, out-of-frame junctions, or ambiguous translated residues were removed. A V3J clonotype was defined by an identical inferred V gene, J gene, and CDR3 amino acid sequence. To compute the percentage overlap between repertoires, the number of shared unique clonotypes was divided by the size of the smaller repertoire. RTK rarefaction, the Chao1 estimator, and Recon v2.1 estimates of unobserved clonotypes were used to assess repertoire richness. OLGA was used to compute generation probabilities for all TCRbeta clonotypes that the gDNA method yielded from a few donors. TCRdb holds this immuneACCESS table with in-frame rearrangements only. Some clones are missing; in checked studies, unresolved V genes explain under half, and the rest has no known cause. That table gives V, J and clone size, and the DNA gave D and trimming. The sample table holds 550,000 to 700,000 clones, of which around 73% were seen once. Together, the top ten hold around 1.8% of the sample.

Healthy HIV-negative adults with no recently reported acute infections or vaccinations were included as donors. All donors were Caucasian adults living in Nashville, Tennessee, USA. Magnetic negative selection was used to enrich CD4+ T cells, after which naive cells were positively selected on CD45RA and the negative fraction became the memory subset. After blood collection by leukapheresis, PBMCs were isolated using Ficoll-Histopaque density gradient centrifugation and then cryopreserved in the vapor phase of liquid nitrogen. Purity and quantity of every magnetically sorted T cell population were checked by analytical flow cytometry. Genomic DNA was isolated from every sorted fraction and measured by UV absorbance on a Nanodrop 2000c. With regard to this clone: Its antigen remains unidentified. Base qualities are not provided; no much larger clone lies one nucleotide away.

The sequencing input was memory CD4+ T cells sorted from blood. Explained via the paper, the cell subset or site label denotes: CD45RA-negative fraction. This receptor was obtained from a woman in her twenties or thirties in good health. The receptor chain draws on TRBV7-2 and TRBJ2-3; no confident D gene assignment can be made. For the CDR3, the sequence is CASSLGSRMTDTQYF. The base sequence is TGTGCCAGCAGCTTAGGGTCCAGGATGACAGATACGCAGTATTTT.